The clone carrying this T cell receptor beta chain has only one observation. Its specificity is not known. The time point is: newly diagnosed, previously untreated cHL patient sample. Investigators isolated CD4+ T cells from thawed PBMCs through magnetic negative selection. Comparison used PBMCs from newly diagnosed, untreated classical Hodgkin lymphoma. The table came from immunoSEQ multiplex PCR; TCRdb's copy has only in-frame clones and leaves some out. The sample holds 20,000 to 25,000 clones, 85% to 90% seen once. The record originates from a study of PD-1 blockade in classical Hodgkin lymphoma. General study results and limits: Factors driving the repertoire differences, possibly disease activity or prior therapy, remain undefined. TCR diversity at baseline was reported to be reduced in newly diagnosed patients relative to healthy donors.

Losses at the gene ends were 0 bases for V and 0 bases for J; bases not matched to a gene: 2. The CDR3 has 17 residues. The germline V gene encodes CDR1 ENHRY and CDR2 SYGVKD. Sequencing was carried out using CD4+ T cells from blood. The clonotype originates from a human donor with classical Hodgkin lymphoma. The chain carries TRBV10-3 and TRBJ1-3, with 10 positions matching TRBD1. In DNA, the CDR3 is TGTGCCATCAGTGAGTCTGGACAGGGGGGCTCTGGAAACACCATATATTTT. Protein: CAISESGQGGSGNTIYF.